The TCR beta chain under discussion was sequenced for a study of molecular identifiers for immune sequencing clone quantification. CDR1 is SQVTM and CDR2 is ANQGSEA in the germline V gene. The length of the CDR3 is 16 residues. Trimming pared 2 bases from V and 5 bases from J, leaving 21 bases between. Study-level findings and limits: Jurkat TCR RNA spiked in from one cell could reportedly be detected among about 1.1 million naive cells.

This clonotype was counted ten times or more. As yet, its antigen is unknown. MiXCR was run by TCRdb on the PCR reads, yielding one entry per CDR3 protein. Of roughly 320,000 distinct CDR3 sequences listed, about a fifth are singletons. The sequenced material came from naive CD8+ T cells from blood, with Jurkat cell RNA spiked in. Regarding subset: FACS-sorted CD8+CD4-CCR7+CD45RA+ naive T cells. The chain employs TRBV29-1 and TRBJ2-5; D is uncertain. The sequence was obtained from a human donor in good health. Some libraries in this study had Jurkat cell RNA spiked in. The chain's CDR3 is CSVEISRTRKSETQYF. Here the CDR3 DNA reads TGCAGCGTTGAAATCTCGAGGACCCGCAAGTCCGAGACCCAGTACTTC.